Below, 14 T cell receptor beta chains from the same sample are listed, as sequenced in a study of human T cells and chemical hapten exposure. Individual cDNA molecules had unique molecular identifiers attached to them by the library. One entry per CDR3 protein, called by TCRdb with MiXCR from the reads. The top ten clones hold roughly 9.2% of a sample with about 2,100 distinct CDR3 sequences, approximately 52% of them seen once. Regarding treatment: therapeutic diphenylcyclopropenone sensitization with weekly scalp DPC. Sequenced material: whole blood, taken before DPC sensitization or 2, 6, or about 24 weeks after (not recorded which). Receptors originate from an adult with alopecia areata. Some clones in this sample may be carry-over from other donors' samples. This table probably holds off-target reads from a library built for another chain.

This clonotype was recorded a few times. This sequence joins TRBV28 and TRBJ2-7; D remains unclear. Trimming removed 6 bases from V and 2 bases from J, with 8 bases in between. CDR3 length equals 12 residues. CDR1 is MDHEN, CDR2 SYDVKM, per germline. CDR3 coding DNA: TGTGCCAGCAGCACCACAGCCTACGAGCAGTACTTC. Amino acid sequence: CASSTTAYEQYF.

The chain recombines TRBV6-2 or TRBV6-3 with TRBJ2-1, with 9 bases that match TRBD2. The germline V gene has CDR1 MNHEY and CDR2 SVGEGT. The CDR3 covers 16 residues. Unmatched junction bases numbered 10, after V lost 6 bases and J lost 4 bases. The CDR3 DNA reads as TGTGCCAGCAGCACCCCGTCTAGCGGGGATTACAATGAGCAGTTCTTC. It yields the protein CASSTPSSGDYNEQFF.

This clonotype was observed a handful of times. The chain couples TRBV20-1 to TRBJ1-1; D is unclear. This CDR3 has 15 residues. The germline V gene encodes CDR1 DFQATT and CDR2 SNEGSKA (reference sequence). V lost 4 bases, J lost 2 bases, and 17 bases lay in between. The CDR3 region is CSATRAVGLNTEAFF. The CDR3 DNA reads TGCAGTGCTACAAGAGCGGTCGGGCTAAACACTGAAGCTTTCTTT.

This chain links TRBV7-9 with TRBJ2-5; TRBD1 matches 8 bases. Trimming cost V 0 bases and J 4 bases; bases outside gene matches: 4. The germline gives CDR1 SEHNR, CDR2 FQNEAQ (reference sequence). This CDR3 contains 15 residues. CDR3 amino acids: CASSLANTGGETQYF. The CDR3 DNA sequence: TGTGCCAGCAGCTTAGCGAATACAGGGGGAGAGACCCAGTACTTC.

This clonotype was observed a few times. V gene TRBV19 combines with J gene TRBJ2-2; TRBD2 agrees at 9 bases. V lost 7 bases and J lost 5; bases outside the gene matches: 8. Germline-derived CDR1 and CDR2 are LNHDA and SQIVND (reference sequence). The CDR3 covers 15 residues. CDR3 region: CASNRREGTTGELFF. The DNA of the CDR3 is TGTGCCAGTAATCGGCGGGAGGGCACAACCGGGGAGCTGTTTTTT.

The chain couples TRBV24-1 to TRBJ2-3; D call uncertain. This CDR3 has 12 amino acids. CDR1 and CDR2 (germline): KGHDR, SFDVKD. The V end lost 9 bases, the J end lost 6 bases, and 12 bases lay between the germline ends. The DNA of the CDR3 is TGTGCCACCTCAAGAGGAAGGGATACGCAGTATTTT. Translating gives CATSRGRDTQYF.

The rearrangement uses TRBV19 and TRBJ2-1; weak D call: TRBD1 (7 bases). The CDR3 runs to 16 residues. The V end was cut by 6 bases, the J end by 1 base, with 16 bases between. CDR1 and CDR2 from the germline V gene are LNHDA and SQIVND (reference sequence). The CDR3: CASSLSGGISYNEQFF. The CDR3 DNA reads TGTGCCAGTAGCCTCTCAGGGGGGATTTCCTACAATGAGCAGTTCTTC.

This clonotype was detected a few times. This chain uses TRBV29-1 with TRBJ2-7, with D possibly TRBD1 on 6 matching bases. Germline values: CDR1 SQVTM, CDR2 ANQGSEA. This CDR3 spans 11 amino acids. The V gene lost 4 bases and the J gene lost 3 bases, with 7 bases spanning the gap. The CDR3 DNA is TGCAGCGTTGTCAGGGGCTACGAGCAGTACTTC. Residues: CSVVRGYEQYF.

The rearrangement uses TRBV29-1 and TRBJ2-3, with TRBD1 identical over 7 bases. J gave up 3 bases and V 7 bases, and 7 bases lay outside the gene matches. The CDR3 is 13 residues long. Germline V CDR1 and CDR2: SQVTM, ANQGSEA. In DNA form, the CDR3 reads TGCAGCGAGATAGGGGGCTGGACAGATACGCAGTATTTT. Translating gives CSEIGGWTDTQYF.

The CDR3 protein is CSAGVNTQYF. The CDR3 coding sequence is TGCAGCGCCGGCGTCAATACGCAGTATTTT. The V gene is TRBV29-1, the J gene TRBJ2-3; D gene ambiguous. This CDR3 contains 10 residues. The ends were cut back, 7 bases at V and 7 bases at J, with 9 bases in the middle. Per germline, CDR1 SQVTM and CDR2 ANQGSEA.

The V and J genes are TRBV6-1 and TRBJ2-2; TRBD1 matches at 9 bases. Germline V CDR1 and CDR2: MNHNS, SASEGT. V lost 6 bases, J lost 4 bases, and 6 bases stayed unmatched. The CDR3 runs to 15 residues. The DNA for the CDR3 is TGTGCCAGCAGGGGGACAGGGTGGCGCACCGGGGAGCTGTTTTTT. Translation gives CASRGTGWRTGELFF.

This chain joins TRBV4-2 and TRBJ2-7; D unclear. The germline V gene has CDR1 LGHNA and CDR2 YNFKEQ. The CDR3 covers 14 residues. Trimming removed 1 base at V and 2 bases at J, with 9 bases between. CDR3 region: CASSQGASTYEQYF. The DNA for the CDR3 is TGTGCCAGCAGCCAAGGGGCCAGCACCTACGAGCAGTACTTC.

Here the CDR3 DNA reads TGCGCCAGCAGCCCGGCCGGGACTAGCGGGATTGCCGGGGAGCTGTTTTTT. Residues: CASSPAGTSGIAGELFF. The chain carries TRBV5-1 and TRBJ2-2; TRBD2 aligns across 13 bases. Looked up from germline, CDR1 is SGHRS and CDR2 is YFSETQ. The V segment lost 4 bases and the J segment 6 bases; nucleotides outside the gene matches: 9. The CDR3 totals 17 residues.

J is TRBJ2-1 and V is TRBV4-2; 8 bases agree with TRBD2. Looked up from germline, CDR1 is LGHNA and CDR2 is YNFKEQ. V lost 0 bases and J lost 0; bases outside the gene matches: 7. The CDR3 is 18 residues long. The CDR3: CASSQEVSGASSYNEQFF. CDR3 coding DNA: TGTGCCAGCAGCCAAGAGGTTAGCGGGGCGAGCTCCTACAATGAGCAGTTCTTC.